This TCR beta chain was retrieved from a study of blood T cells in healthy people across ages. The CDR3 is 17 residues long. The J segment lost 8 bases and the V segment lost 4 bases, leaving 15 bases of the junction unmatched. The germline gives CDR1 SGHRS, CDR2 YFSETQ. A second PCR, run for roughly 7 to 12 cycles, used a sample-barcoded 5' primer plus a J-beta primer mix. TCRdb re-analysed the 5' RACE reads in MiXCR, keeping a single row per CDR3 protein. The sample shows 920,000 or so distinct CDR3 sequences, under 45% of them seen only once. This TCR derives from a woman aged 55-75 years in good health. Sequencing input: blood. The chain couples TRBV5-1 to TRBJ1-6; 7 positions agree with TRBD1. The CDR3 DNA sequence: TGCGCCAGCAGCGCGGACGATAGGGGGCCTTTGCATTCACCCCTCCACTTT. It is translated as CASSADDRGPLHSPLHF.